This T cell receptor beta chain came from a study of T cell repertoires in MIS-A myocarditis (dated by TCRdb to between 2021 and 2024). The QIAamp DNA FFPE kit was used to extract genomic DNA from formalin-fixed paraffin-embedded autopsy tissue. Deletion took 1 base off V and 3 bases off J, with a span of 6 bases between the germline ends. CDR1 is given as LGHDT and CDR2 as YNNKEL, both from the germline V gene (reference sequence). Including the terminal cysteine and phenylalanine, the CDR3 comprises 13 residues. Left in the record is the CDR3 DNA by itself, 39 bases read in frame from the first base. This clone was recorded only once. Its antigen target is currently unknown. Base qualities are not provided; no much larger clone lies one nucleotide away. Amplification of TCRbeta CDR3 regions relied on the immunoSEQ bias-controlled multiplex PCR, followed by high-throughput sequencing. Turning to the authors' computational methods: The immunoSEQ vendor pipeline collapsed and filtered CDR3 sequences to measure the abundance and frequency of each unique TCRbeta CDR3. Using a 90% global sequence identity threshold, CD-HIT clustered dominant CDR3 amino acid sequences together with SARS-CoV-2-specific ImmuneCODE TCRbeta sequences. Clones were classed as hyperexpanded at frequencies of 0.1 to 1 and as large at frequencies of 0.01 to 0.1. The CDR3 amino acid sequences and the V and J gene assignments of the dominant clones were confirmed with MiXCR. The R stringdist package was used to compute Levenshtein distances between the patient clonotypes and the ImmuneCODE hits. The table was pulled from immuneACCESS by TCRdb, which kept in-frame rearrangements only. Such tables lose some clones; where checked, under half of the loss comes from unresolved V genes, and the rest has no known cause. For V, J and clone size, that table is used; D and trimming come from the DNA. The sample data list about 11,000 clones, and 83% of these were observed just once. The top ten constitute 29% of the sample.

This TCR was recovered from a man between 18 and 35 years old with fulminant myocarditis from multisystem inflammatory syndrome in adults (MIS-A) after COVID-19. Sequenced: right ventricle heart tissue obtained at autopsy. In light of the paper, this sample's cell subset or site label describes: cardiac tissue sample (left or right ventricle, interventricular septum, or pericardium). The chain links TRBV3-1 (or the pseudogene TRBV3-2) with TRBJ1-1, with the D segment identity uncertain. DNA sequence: TGTGCCAGCAGCCAAGGGAGCGACACTGAAGCTTTCTTT. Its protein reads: CASSQGSDTEAFF.